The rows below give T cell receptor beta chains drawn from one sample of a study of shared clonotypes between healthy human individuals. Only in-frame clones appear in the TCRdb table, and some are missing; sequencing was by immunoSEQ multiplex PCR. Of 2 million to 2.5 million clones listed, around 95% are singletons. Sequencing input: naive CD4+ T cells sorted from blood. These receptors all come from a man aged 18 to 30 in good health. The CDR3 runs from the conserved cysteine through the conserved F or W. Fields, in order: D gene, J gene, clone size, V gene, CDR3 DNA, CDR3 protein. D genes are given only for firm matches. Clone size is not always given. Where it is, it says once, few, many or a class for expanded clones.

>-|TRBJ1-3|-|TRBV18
TGTGCCAGCTCACCACGGGACTCTGGAAACACCATATATTTT
CASSPRDSGNTIYF
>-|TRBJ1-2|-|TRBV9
TGTGCCAGCAGCGTAGAGGCGCTCGGCGGCTACACCTTC
CASSVEALGGYTF
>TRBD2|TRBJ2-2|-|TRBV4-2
TGTGCCAGCAGCCAAGAGGGGGGACTAGCGGCCTTTGTAGTCGGGCTGTTTTTT
CASSQEGGLAAFVVGLFF
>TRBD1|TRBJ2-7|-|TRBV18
TGTGCCAGCTCGACAGGGGGGAGAAAGGGCTACGAGCAGTACTTC
CASSTGGRKGYEQYF
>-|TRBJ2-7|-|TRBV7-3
TGTGCCAGCAGCCACTCCCCCTTC
CASSHSPF
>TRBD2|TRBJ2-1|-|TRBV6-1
TGTGCCAGCAGTCTACTAGCGGGGACCCACAATGAGCAGTTCTTC
CASSLLAGTHNEQFF
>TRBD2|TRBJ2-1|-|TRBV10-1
TGCGCCAGCAGTGAGCAGAGCGGGAGGGTCCTCAATGAGCAGTTCTTC
CASSEQSGRVLNEQFF
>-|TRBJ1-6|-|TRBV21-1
TGTGCCAGCAGCAAAGGGGTCCTGAGGTCCGATTCACCCCTCCACTTT
CASSKGVLRSDSPLHF
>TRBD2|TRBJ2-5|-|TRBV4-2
TGTGCCAGCAGCCAAGTTGGGACTAGCGGAGACCAAGAGACCCAGTACTTC
CASSQVGTSGDQETQYF
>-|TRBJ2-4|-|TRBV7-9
TGTGCCAGCAGCTTAGCCGTAGCCAAAAACATTCAGTACTTC
CASSLAVAKNIQYF
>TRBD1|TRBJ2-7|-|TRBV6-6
TGTGCCAGCAGTGGAATGACAGGGGGATTCTACGAGCAGTACTTC
CASSGMTGGFYEQYF
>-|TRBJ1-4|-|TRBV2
TGTGCCAGCACCCTCGTACAGACCAATGAAAAACTGTTTTTT
CASTLVQTNEKLFF
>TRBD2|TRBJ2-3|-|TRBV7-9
TGTGCCAGCAGCCCTGGACTAGCGATAGATACGCAGTATTTT
CASSPGLAIDTQYF
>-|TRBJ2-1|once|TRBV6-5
TGTGCCACCTATGACCGCTACAATGAGCAGTTCTTC
CATYDRYNEQFF
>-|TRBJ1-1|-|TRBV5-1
TGCGCCAGCAGCCCCTTGACAGAAATGAACACTGAAGCTTTCTTT
CASSPLTEMNTEAFF
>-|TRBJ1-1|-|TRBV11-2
TGTGCCAGCAGCTTGAATTTGGACACTGAAGCTTTCTTT
CASSLNLDTEAFF
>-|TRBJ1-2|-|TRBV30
TGTGCCTGGAGTCGGGGAGGATTAGTCTATGGCTACACCTTC
CAWSRGGLVYGYTF
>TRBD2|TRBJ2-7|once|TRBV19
TGTGCCAGTACCAGGACAGGAGCTAGCGGGACGTACGAGCAGTACTTC
CASTRTGASGTYEQYF
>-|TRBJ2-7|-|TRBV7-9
TGTGCCAGCAGCCCCAGGCAGGGCCCCTACGAGCAGTACTTC
CASSPRQGPYEQYF
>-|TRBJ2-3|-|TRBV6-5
TGTGCCAGCAGTTACACCGGACCAAGCACAGATACGCAGTATTTT
CASSYTGPSTDTQYF
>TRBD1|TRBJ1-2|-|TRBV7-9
TGTGCCAGCAGCTTAGTACAGGGGAATGGCTACACCTTC
CASSLVQGNGYTF
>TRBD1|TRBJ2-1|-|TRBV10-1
TGCGCCAGCAGCACTGGGGACAGCCGCTCCTACAATGAGCAGTTCTTC
CASSTGDSRSYNEQFF
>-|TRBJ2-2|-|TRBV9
TGTGCCAGCAGCCCCCAGGTCTACCAGAACACCGGGGAGCTGTTTTTT
CASSPQVYQNTGELFF
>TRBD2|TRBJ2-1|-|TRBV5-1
TGCGCCAGCAGCTTGCCCACTAGCGCCTCCTACAATGAGCAGTTCTTC
CASSLPTSASYNEQFF
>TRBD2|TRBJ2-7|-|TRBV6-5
TGTGCCAGCAGTCAGGGACTAGGACGCGAGCAGTACTTC
CASSQGLGREQYF
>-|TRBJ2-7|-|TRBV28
TGTGCCAGCAGCTGGGACATATCAAAATACGAGCAGTACTTC
CASSWDISKYEQYF
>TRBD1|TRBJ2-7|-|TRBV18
TGTGCCAGCTCACGGGACAGGGACGGCGAGCAGTACTTC
CASSRDRDGEQYF
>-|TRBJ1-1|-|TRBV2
TGTGCCAGCAATTTAGGCACTGAAGCTTTCTTT
CASNLGTEAFF
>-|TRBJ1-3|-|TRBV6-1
TGTGCCAGCAGTGAAATAGGGGGTTTTGGAAACACCATATATTTT
CASSEIGGFGNTIYF
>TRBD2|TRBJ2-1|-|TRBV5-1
TGCGCCAGCAGCTTGTGGGCTAGCGGGGGTAATGAGCAGTTCTTC
CASSLWASGGNEQFF
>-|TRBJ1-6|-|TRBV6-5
TGTGCCAGCCATACAGGGTGGGAATCACCCCTCCACTTT
CASHTGWESPLHF
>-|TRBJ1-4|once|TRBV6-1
TGTGCCAGCAGTGAACGGCAAAGAGCAACTAATGAAAAACTGTTTTTT
CASSERQRATNEKLFF
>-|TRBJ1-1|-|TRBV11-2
TGTGCCAGCAGCCCCCTTGGTTCTTCGAACACTGAAGCTTTCTTT
CASSPLGSSNTEAFF
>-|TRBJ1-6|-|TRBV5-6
TGTGCCAGCAGCTTGTCGGCAGGTGCACCCCTCCACTTT
CASSLSAGAPLHF
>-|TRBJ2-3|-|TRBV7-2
TGTGCCAGCAGCCAGGGGGCGGGAGCAGATACGCAGTATTTT
CASSQGAGADTQYF
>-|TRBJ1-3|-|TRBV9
TGTGCCAGCAGCCCCGGGGTCTCTGGAAACACCATATATTTT
CASSPGVSGNTIYF
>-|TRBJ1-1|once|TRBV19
TGTGCCAGTAGTGTCCCGGGGGCGAACACTGAAGCTTTCTTT
CASSVPGANTEAFF
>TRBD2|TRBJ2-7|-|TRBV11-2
TGTGCCAGCAGCTTTACCGGGGGGGACGAGCAGTACTTC
CASSFTGGDEQYF
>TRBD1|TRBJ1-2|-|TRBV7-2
TGTGCCAGCAGCTTGACAGGGACTTCCTATGGCTACACCTTC
CASSLTGTSYGYTF
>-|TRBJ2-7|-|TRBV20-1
TGCAGTGCTAGCGGCGGGGACGAGCAGTACTTC
CSASGGDEQYF
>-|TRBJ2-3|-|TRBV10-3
TGTGCCATCAGTGAGTGGACGTACACAGATACGCAGTATTTT
CAISEWTYTDTQYF
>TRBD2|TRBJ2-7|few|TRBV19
TGTGCCAGTAGCGTACTAGCGGGAACGCGTAGTGAGCAGTACTTC
CASSVLAGTRSEQYF
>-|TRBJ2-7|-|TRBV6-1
TGTGCCAGCAGTCTTCGGCTACCAAGTTACGAGCAGTACTTC
CASSLRLPSYEQYF
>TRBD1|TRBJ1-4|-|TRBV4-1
TGCGCCAGCAGCGCGGGACAGAGGACCGAAAAACTGTTTTTT
CASSAGQRTEKLFF
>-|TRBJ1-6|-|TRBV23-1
TGCGCCAGCAGTCAGCGAGGGGCCCTCCACTTT
CASSQRGALHF
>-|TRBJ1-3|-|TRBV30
TGTGCCTGGAAATCACAGGTTGCTGGAAACACCATATATTTT
CAWKSQVAGNTIYF
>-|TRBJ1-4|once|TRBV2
TGTGCCAGCAGTGTCCAGGGCAGGGGTGAAAAACTGTTTTTT
CASSVQGRGEKLFF
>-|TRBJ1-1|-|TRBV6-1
TGTGCCAGCAGTGAACGCAGGGGTACTGAAGCTTTCTTT
CASSERRGTEAFF
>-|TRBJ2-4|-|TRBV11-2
TGTGCCAGCAGCCCACAACACGGGACTGGTGAAAAGTACTTC
CASSPQHGTGEKYF
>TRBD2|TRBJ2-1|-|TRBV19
TGTGCCAGTTCTAGCGGCTCCTACAATGAGCAGTTCTTC
CASSSGSYNEQFF
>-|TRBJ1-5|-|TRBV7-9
TGTGCCAGCAGCGAGACAGGTCGCAATCAGCCCCAGCATTTT
CASSETGRNQPQHF
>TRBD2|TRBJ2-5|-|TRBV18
TGTGCCAGCCTCCGGGACTATAGGGAGACCCAGTACTTC
CASLRDYRETQYF
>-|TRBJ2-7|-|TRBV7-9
TGTGCCAGCAGCGAGAAGCCGGGCGGAGAAAGGTCCTACGAGCAGTACTTC
CASSEKPGGERSYEQYF